This T cell receptor (beta chain) emerged from a study of T-cell reconstitution after alpha-beta-depleted transplantation in children. Study results and limitations: Alpha-beta T cells about two months after transplant reportedly derived from several hundred expanded graft clones.

Library preparation (for TCRbeta) was performed with unique molecular identifiers. In TCRdb, the PCR reads were re-called with MiXCR into one record per CDR3 protein. The sample includes 250,000 to 350,000 distinct CDR3 sequences, 20% to 30% of them seen just once. The sample holds a few counts of this clonotype. Antigen unknown. This TCR was sampled from a male patient aged 10 to 17 who had a stem cell transplant for acute lymphoblastic leukemia, so the T cells may come from the graft donor. The sequencing here drew on PBMCs, mostly from graft donor cells, taken 180 days after TCRalphabeta/CD19-depleted stem cell transplant.

CDR3 sequence reads: CASSLRAGLSSYNEQFF. The DNA for the CDR3 is TGTGCCAGCAGCTTAAGGGCAGGGCTTAGCTCCTACAATGAGCAGTTCTTC. The rearrangement joins TRBV7-3 to TRBJ2-1; D might be TRBD1 (5 bases). CDR1 and CDR2 (germline): SGHTA, FQGTGA. Trimming left V 1 base short and J 0 bases short, with 13 bases between. The CDR3 loop spans 17 amino acids. Based on the CDR3 plus reference TRBV7-3 and TRBJ2-1, the full variable domain is GAGVSQTPSNKVTEKGKYVELRCDPISGHTALYWYRQSLGQGPEFLIYFQGTGAADDSGLPNDRFFAVRPEGSVSTLKIQRTERGDSAVYLCASSLRAGLSSYNEQFFGPGTRLTVL.